The clone carrying this T cell receptor beta chain occurred many times. As yet, its antigen is unknown. TCRdb keeps only in-frame clones here, not all; method: immunoSEQ multiplex PCR. The sample holds tens of thousands of clones, and no clone turns up only once. These data come from a study of T cells after posttransplantation cyclophosphamide. Notes on the study in general: TRB clonality was highly associated with recipient CMV seropositivity and reactivation. Later blood repertoires were often dominated by clones from the donor CD8+ memory compartment.

Losses at the gene ends were 5 bases for V and 1 base for J; bases not matched to a gene: 7. CDR1 and CDR2 from the germline V gene are MNHEY and SVGAGI. The CDR3 extends over 15 amino acids. This receptor was taken from a man aged 35 to 55 in good health, CMV-negative, and a related stem cell transplant donor. Sequencing input: PBMCs. V gene TRBV6-5 combines with J gene TRBJ2-5, with 7 bases fitting TRBD2. DNA of the CDR3: TGTGCCAGCAGTCTTATAGCGGGTGCCCAAGAGACCCAGTACTTC. It is translated as CASSLIAGAQETQYF.